The 6 T cell receptor beta chains given below trace back to one sample, sequenced in a study of beta chain features in type 1 diabetes. Study-level results: Shorter TCRB CDR3s, moderately but significantly so, were found in Type 1 diabetes patients in all four CD4+ subsets.

Their recognized antigens are unknown. Every isolated RNA sample was fully reverse transcribed, so sequencing captured expressed TCRB transcripts. Assay used: immunoSEQ multiplex PCR; TCRdb lists only in-frame clones, some missing. Of around 250,000 clones listed, more than 11% are singletons. Material for sequencing was naive CD4+ T cells from blood. The receptor set was obtained from a man aged 30 to 39 with type 1 diabetes.

This clone appeared a few times. The chain links TRBV19 to TRBJ2-3; TRBD2 is a possible D gene (5 bases). Germline values: CDR1 LNHDA, CDR2 SQIVND (reference sequence). V lost 6 bases and J lost 1, with 8 bases in between. This CDR3 comprises 13 residues. CDR3 in DNA: TGTGCCAGTAGGCCCGGGGGCACAGATACGCAGTATTTT. This codes for CASRPGGTDTQYF.

CDR3 coding DNA: TGTGCCAGCAGTCACTTCGGGGGGGCCAGGGAGACCCAGTACTTC. It encodes CASSHFGGARETQYF. The rearrangement joins TRBV28 to TRBJ2-5; TRBD2 aligns across 8 bases. V lost 5 bases and J lost 5; bases outside the gene matches: 10. The length of the CDR3 is 15 residues. The germline V gene has CDR1 MDHEN and CDR2 SYDVKM.

The chain employs TRBV27 and TRBJ1-1; tentatively, D is TRBD1 (5 bases). Trimming removed 0 bases at V and 6 bases at J, with 11 bases between. Germline V gene sequence: CDR1 MNHEY, CDR2 SMNVEV (reference sequence). The CDR3 runs 14 residues. The DNA of the CDR3 is TGTGCCAGCAGTTTATCCCGACAGTCTTCTGAAGCTTTCTTT. Protein: CASSLSRQSSEAFF.

This clone showed up just a few times. The chain has TRBV4-2 and TRBJ2-5; 12 bases line up with TRBD2. The trim removed 4 bases at V and 4 bases at J, leaving 10 bases unmatched. CDR3 length equals 17 residues. CDR1 and CDR2 from the germline V gene are LGHNA and YNFKEQ. The CDR3 DNA reads TGTGCCAGCAGCCCCCGGACTAGCGGGACTACCTCAGAGACCCAGTACTTC. It is translated as CASSPRTSGTTSETQYF.

The V call is TRBV29-1, the J call TRBJ1-5; 8 nucleotides line up with TRBD1. V shed 4 bases and J 4 bases; nucleotides not matched to a gene: 9. This CDR3 has 15 amino acids. CDR1 is SQVTM, CDR2 ANQGSEA, per germline. This chain's CDR3 is CSVVFVTGGNQPQHF. CDR3 nucleotides: TGCAGCGTTGTTTTTGTAACAGGGGGAAATCAGCCCCAGCATTTT.

The chain recombines TRBV12-5 with TRBJ2-3, with 11 nucleotides matching TRBD2. Trimming cost V 9 bases and J 4 bases; bases outside gene matches: 6. The CDR3 is 14 residues long. Germline CDR1 is LGHNT and CDR2 is FRNRAP. CDR3 in DNA: TGTGCTAGCGGAACTAGCGGGAGTTCAGATACGCAGTATTTT. This codes for CASGTSGSSDTQYF.